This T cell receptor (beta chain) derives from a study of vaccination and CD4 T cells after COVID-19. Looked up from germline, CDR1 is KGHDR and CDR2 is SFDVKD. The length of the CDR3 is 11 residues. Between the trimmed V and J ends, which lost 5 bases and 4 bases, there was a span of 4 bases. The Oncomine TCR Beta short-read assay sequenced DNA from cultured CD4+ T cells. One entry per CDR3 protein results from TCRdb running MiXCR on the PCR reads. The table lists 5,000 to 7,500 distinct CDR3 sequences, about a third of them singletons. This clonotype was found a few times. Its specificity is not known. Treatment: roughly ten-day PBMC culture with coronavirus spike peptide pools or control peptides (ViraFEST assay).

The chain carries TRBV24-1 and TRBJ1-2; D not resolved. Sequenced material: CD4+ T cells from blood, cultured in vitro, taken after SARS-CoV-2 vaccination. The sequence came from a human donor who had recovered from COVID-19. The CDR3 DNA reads TGTGCCACCAGTGCGGGCTATGGCTACACCTTC. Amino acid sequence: CATSAGYGYTF.